Listed below are T cell receptor beta chains from one sample, sequenced in a study of shared clonotypes between healthy human individuals. The table came from immunoSEQ multiplex PCR; TCRdb's copy has only in-frame clones and leaves some out. Of approximately 1.5 million clones listed, approximately 98% are singletons. The sequencing input was naive CD4+ T cells sorted from blood. These receptors were collected from a man under 40 in good health. Both conserved end residues are part of each CDR3.

CASSPFFGKTYNEQFF	TRBV7-9	TRBJ2-1
CASSTRLQGSGTSTEAFF	TRBV19	TRBJ1-1
CAAQKSGSVSEQFF	TRBV5-6	TRBJ2-1
CATHGPVDTEAFF	TRBV5-4	TRBJ1-1
CASRLGTSTIYEQYF	TRBV6-5	TRBJ2-7
CASSQEVGVLHTQYF	TRBV4-3	TRBJ2-3
CASSLLTGASSLRDTEAFF	TRBV28	TRBJ1-1
CASSSIQGALGEQYF	TRBV11-2	TRBJ2-7
CASSPGWKNRGNEQFF	TRBV9	TRBJ2-1
CASSGDSRNQPQHF	TRBV5-5	TRBJ1-5
CASSEVGLAGDEQYF	TRBV2	TRBJ2-7